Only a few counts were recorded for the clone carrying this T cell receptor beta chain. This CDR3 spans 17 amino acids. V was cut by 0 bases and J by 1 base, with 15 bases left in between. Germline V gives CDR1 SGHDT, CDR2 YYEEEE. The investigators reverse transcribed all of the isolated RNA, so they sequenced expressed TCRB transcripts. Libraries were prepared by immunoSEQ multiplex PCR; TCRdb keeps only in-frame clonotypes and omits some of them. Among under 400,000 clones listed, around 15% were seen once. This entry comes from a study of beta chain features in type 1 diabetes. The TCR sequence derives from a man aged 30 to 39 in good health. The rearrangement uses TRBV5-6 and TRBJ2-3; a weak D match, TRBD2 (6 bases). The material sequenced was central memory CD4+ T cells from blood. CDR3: CASSLGQRAYGTDTQYF. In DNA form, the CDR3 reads TGTGCCAGCAGCTTGGGTCAGCGGGCCTATGGCACAGATACGCAGTATTTT.